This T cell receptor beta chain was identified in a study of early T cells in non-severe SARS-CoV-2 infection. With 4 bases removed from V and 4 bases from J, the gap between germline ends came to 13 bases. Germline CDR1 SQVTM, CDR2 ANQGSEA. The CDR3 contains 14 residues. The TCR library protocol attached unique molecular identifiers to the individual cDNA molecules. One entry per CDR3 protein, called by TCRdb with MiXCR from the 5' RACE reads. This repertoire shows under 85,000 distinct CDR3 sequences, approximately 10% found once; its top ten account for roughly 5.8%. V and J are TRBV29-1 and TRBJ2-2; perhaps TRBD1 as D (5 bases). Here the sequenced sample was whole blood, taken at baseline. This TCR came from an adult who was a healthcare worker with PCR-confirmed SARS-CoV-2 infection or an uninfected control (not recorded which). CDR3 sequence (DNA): TGCAGCGTTGTACCAGGGTCCTCCACCGGGGAGCTGTTTTTT. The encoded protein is CSVVPGSSTGELFF.